This TCR beta chain emerged from a study of cytomegalovirus exposure and HLA in healthy donors. Background on the study: Clustering assigned about four fifths of the approximately 430 genotyped donors to the Caucasian-associated ancestry cluster.

Points from the study as a whole: Three CMV-associated chains proved CMV antigen-specific in vitro. Overall, approximately 150 TCR beta chains were annotated as cytomegalovirus-associated.

This PCR relied on a set of 60 Vbeta primers and 13 Jbeta primers. Some clones are missing from TCRdb's copy, which holds only in-frame ones; the method was immunoSEQ multiplex PCR. Altogether about 200,000 clones are present, approximately 86% being singletons, with the ten largest covering around 0.3%. This clone was seen a single time. Its antigen remains unknown. The ends lost 4 bases at V and 4 bases at J; junction bases unmatched: 9. The germline CDR1 and CDR2 sequences are WNHNN and SYGVQD (reference sequence). The CDR3 sequence is 16 residues long. The sequenced material came from PBMCs. The rearrangement links TRBV10-1 to TRBJ2-1; 8 positions match TRBD1. The TCR comes from a woman younger than 45 in good health and CMV-seronegative. CDR3: CASSGLTGGGYNEQFF. CDR3 coding DNA: TGCGCCAGCAGTGGCCTTACAGGGGGAGGTTACAATGAGCAGTTCTTC.